The entry below describes one T cell receptor beta chain. No antigen is known for it. Profiled with immunoSEQ multiplex PCR; TCRdb holds only in-frame clones, not every one. Among approximately 140,000 clones listed, 91% were seen once. Per the germline V gene, CDR1 is SEHNR and CDR2 is FQNEAQ (reference sequence). The V end was cut by 4 bases, the J end by 2 bases, with 11 bases between. The CDR3 extends over 14 amino acids. The data are from a study of T cell responses to AZD1222 COVID-19 vaccine. Study conclusions and caveats: Females made up more of the donors, who were largely white British, and clonal diversity may have come out too low. Two AZD1222 administrations were followed by greater Spike-specific TCR breadth and depth. Baseline antibody screening turned up just a handful of seropositive AZD1222 recipients.

The clonotype was recovered from an adult who received the AZD1222 COVID-19 vaccine. The chain has TRBV7-9 and TRBJ1-2, with D possibly matching TRBD1 (5 bases). The sample consisted of peripheral blood, taken 28 days after the second AZD1222 dose. CDR3 region: CASSSDSGNYGYTF. In DNA form, the CDR3 reads TGTGCCAGCAGCTCCGACAGTGGAAACTATGGCTACACCTTC.